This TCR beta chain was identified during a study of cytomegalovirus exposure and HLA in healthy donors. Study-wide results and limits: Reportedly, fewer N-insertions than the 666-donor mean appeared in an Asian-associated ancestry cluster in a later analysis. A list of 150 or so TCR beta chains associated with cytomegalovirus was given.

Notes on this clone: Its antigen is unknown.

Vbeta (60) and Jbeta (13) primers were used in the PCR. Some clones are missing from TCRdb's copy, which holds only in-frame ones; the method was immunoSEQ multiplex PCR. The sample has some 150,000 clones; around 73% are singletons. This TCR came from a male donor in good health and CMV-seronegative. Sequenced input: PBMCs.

The CDR3 coding sequence is TGTGCCAGCAGCTCCGGGACAGGGTTAAATACGCACTATGGCTACACCTTC. Protein: CASSSGTGLNTHYGYTF. This rearrangement joins TRBV5-5 to TRBJ1-2; TRBD1 matches 9 bases. V dropped 3 bases and J dropped 3; count of bases not matched to a gene: 12. CDR1 and CDR2 (germline): SGHKS, YYEKEE (reference sequence). The CDR3 extends over 17 amino acids.